This entry lists 23 T cell receptor beta chains sequenced from one sample in a study of cytomegalovirus exposure and HLA in healthy donors. The primer mix had 60 Vbeta and 13 Jbeta primers. Sequencing used immunoSEQ multiplex PCR; TCRdb keeps in-frame clones, though not all of them. The table lists 95,000 to 130,000 clones, around three quarters of them singletons. The sequenced sample was PBMCs. Source of these receptors: a man aged 25 to 40 in good health and CMV-seropositive.

This clone was recorded only once. The junction does not match germline at one end; this may be a read error. The V call is TRBV7-9, the J call TRBJ1-2; D might be TRBD1 (5 bases). Germline V gene data show CDR1 as SEHNR and CDR2 as FQNEAQ (reference sequence). The CDR3 extends over 13 amino acids. Written as DNA, the CDR3 is TGTTCCAGCAGCCAACAGGAGGGATCTGGCTACACCTTC. This codes for CSSSQQEGSGYTF.

The chain employs TRBV7-8 and TRBJ2-5, with TRBD2 as a possible D gene (5 bases). Germline V gene data show CDR1 as SGHVS and CDR2 as FQNEAQ. CDR3 length: 16 residues. V dropped 7 bases and J dropped 3 bases, with 21 bases sitting between them. The CDR3 here is CASTTPPPGEKETQYF. CDR3 coding DNA: TGTGCCAGCACGACCCCCCCGCCCGGGGAAAAAGAGACCCAGTACTTC.

This chain connects TRBV2 to TRBJ1-6, with D unclear. Germline V lookup: CDR1 SNHLY, CDR2 FYNNEI. CDR3 length equals 15 residues. The V gene lost 8 bases and the J gene lost 6 bases, with 17 bases spanning the gap. The CDR3 spells CASHKRAAINSPLHF. In nucleotides, the CDR3 is TGTGCCAGCCATAAACGTGCAGCGATTAATTCACCCCTCCACTTT.

V is TRBV4-2 and J is TRBJ2-2, with 11 bases matching TRBD2. The CDR3 is 15 residues long. V lost 2 bases and J lost 6; bases outside the gene matches: 2. Per the germline V gene, CDR1 is LGHNA and CDR2 is YNFKEQ. CDR3 coding DNA: TGTGCCAGCAGCCAATTAGCGGGGGGGCCCGGGGAGCTGTTTTTT. Translating it yields CASSQLAGGPGELFF.

J is TRBJ2-1 and V is TRBV9, with 7 bases identical to TRBD2. The V gene end was trimmed by 0 bases and the J gene end by 7 bases; junction bases not matched to a gene: 10. The germline V gene encodes CDR1 SGDLS and CDR2 YYNGEE. The CDR3 contains 16 residues. CDR3 in amino acids: CASSVGFATAGNEQFF. In DNA form, the CDR3 reads TGTGCCAGCAGCGTAGGATTCGCGACAGCGGGGAATGAGCAGTTCTTC.

CDR3 DNA: TGTGCCAGCAGCTTAGGAGGGGGCGATGAAAAACTGTTTTTT. This translates into CASSLGGGDEKLFF. The chain carries TRBV11-2 and TRBJ1-4, with 7 bases aligning to TRBD1. V gave up 1 base and J gave up 6 bases; unmatched junction bases: 2. The CDR3 contains 14 residues. The germline CDR1 and CDR2 sequences are SGHAT and FQNNGV.

The V and J genes are TRBV6-5 and TRBJ1-1, with TRBD1 as a possible D gene (5 bases). The V end was cut by 6 bases, the J end by 2 bases, with 13 bases between. The CDR3 totals 14 residues. The germline V gene encodes CDR1 MNHEY and CDR2 SVGAGI. The CDR3 loop is CASSLVGGNTEAFF. In nucleotides, the CDR3 is TGTGCCAGCAGCCTCGTCGGGGGAAACACTGAAGCTTTCTTT.

The genes are TRBV27 and TRBJ1-5, with unresolved D. V was shortened by 5 bases and J by 4 bases, with 12 bases between the two germline ends. This CDR3 region has 14 residues. In germline, CDR1 is MNHEY, CDR2 SMNVEV (reference sequence). In nucleotides, the CDR3 is TGTGCCAGCAGTCTGTCCCACTATAATCAGCCCCAGCATTTT. This translates into CASSLSHYNQPQHF.

The genes are TRBV28 and TRBJ2-7; D is perhaps TRBD2 (6 bases). Germline V gene lookup returns CDR1 MDHEN and CDR2 SYDVKM. This CDR3 has 14 residues. The V and J ends lost 2 bases and 3 bases respectively, with 11 bases between them. The CDR3 spells CASSLSWRGYEQYF. In nucleotides, the CDR3 is TGTGCCAGCAGTTTAAGTTGGAGGGGCTACGAGCAGTACTTC.

V gene TRBV18 combines with J gene TRBJ2-7; maybe TRBD2 (5 bases). CDR3 length: 15 residues. CDR1 is KGHSH and CDR2 is LQKENI in the germline V gene. Trimming stripped 2 bases from V and 0 bases from J, with 11 bases between. CDR3 protein: CASSPRTTNSYEQYF. CDR3 in DNA: TGTGCCAGCTCACCAAGGACGACTAACTCCTACGAGCAGTACTTC.

This clone was picked up a small number of times. This chain joins TRBV21-1 and TRBJ2-7; no check of the table's D call, TRBD2, against the DNA was made. TRBV21-1 is flagged as a pseudogene. The CDR3 totals 16 residues. CDR3 amino acids: CASSKAPGLRPYEQYF. The CDR3 DNA is TGTGCCAGCAGCAAAGCCCCGGGACTTAGACCCTACGAGCAGTACTTC.

The rearrangement links TRBV28 to TRBJ2-7; TRBD2 matches 10 bases. The V gene's germline CDR1 is MDHEN and CDR2 SYDVKM. The CDR3 is 15 amino acids. V was pared by 4 bases and J by 6 bases, with 9 bases of the junction left unmatched. CDR3 sequence (DNA): TGTGCCAGCAGTTCCTTAGCGGGAGGTGGGCCCGAGCAGTACTTC. Translating gives CASSSLAGGGPEQYF.

J is TRBJ2-5 and V is TRBV2; maybe TRBD1 (6 bases). V lost 7 bases to trimming and J lost 4 bases, with 16 bases between them. Germline CDR1 reads SNHLY; CDR2 reads FYNNEI. This CDR3 region has 14 residues. CDR3: CASTPRRGGETQYF. In DNA form, the CDR3 reads TGTGCCAGCACACCTCGGCGAGGGGGAGAGACCCAGTACTTC.

The V gene is TRBV30, the J gene TRBJ2-7; D not certain. Germline loops: CDR1 GTSNPN, CDR2 SVGIG (reference sequence). Trimming took off 2 bases at V and 0 bases at J, with 14 bases between the two ends. The CDR3 contains 15 residues. CDR3 sequence: CAWSNGNRNSYEQYF. CDR3 DNA sequence: TGTGCCTGGAGTAACGGTAACCGAAACTCCTACGAGCAGTACTTC.

The chain is built from TRBV12-5 and TRBJ2-1; a weak D match, TRBD1 (6 bases). Looked up from germline, CDR1 is LGHNT and CDR2 is FRNRAP. This CDR3 region has 14 residues. Trimming removed 5 bases from V and 8 bases from J, with 16 bases in between. CDR3 nucleotide sequence: TGTGCTAGTGGTATACATGGACAGTCCCATGAGCAGTTCTTC. This encodes CASGIHGQSHEQFF.

This clone occurred a few times. The chain uses TRBV6-5 and TRBJ2-1; no clear D. Germline loops: CDR1 MNHEY, CDR2 SVGAGI. The germline V and J ends were trimmed by 4 bases and 4 bases, with 14 bases remaining between them. The CDR3 sequence is 15 residues long. In nucleotides, the CDR3 is TGTGCCAGCAGTTTCCAAGCCGGAGCTTACAATGAGCAGTTCTTC. Amino acid sequence: CASSFQAGAYNEQFF.

Concerning this clone itself: Additional DNA sequences in this sample encode the identical CDR3. The chain employs TRBV5-6 and TRBJ2-3, with 8 bases that match TRBD1. CDR1 and CDR2 (germline): SGHDT, YYEEEE. Trimming cost V 4 bases and J 8 bases; bases outside gene matches: 12. CDR3 length equals 15 residues. CDR3 in amino acids: CASSPLPRDRSTQYF. CDR3 DNA: TGTGCCAGCAGCCCGCTTCCCCGGGACAGGTCTACGCAGTATTTT.

The chain uses TRBV14 and TRBJ1-1; D gene unclear. Between the trimmed V and J ends, which lost 3 bases and 0 bases, there was a span of 5 bases. Per the germline V gene, CDR1 is SGHDN and CDR2 is FVKESK. The CDR3 extends over 13 amino acids. The CDR3: CASSQGMNTEAFF. In DNA form, the CDR3 reads TGTGCCAGCAGCCAGGGCATGAACACTGAAGCTTTCTTT.

The table lists this clone with a few counts. The chain has TRBV7-9 and TRBJ2-7, with 9 bases that match TRBD2. The germline CDR1 and CDR2 sequences are SEHNR and FQNEAQ (reference sequence). This CDR3 comprises 15 residues. With V trimmed by 2 bases and J by 2 bases, 4 bases remained unmatched. CDR3 residues: CASSLIVAGAYEQYF. The CDR3 nucleotides are TGTGCCAGCAGCTTAATCGTAGCGGGGGCCTACGAGCAGTACTTC.

The chain couples TRBV18 to TRBJ2-3; no firm D call. This CDR3 has 15 amino acids. Germline V gene lookup returns CDR1 KGHSH and CDR2 LQKENI. V dropped 3 bases and J dropped 1 base, with 11 bases sitting between them. CDR3 region: CASSPVALGTDTQYF. The CDR3 nucleotides are TGTGCCAGCTCACCGGTCGCGCTGGGCACAGATACGCAGTATTTT.

The V and J genes are TRBV2 and TRBJ1-2, with a weak D call TRBD1 (6 bases). CDR3 size: 13 residues. Per germline, CDR1 SNHLY and CDR2 FYNNEI. V lost 1 base and J lost 6, with 9 bases in between. CDR3 coding DNA: TGTGCCAGCAGTGAAGTGGACAGCAATGGCTACACCTTC. It codes for CASSEVDSNGYTF.

The genes are TRBV7-9 and TRBJ2-3; the match to TRBD2 covers 11 bases. There are 17 residues in the CDR3. The junction had 8 bases not matched to a gene; V was cut back by 0 bases and J by 6 bases. Germline CDR1 SEHNR, CDR2 FQNEAQ (reference sequence). CDR3 bases: TGTGCCAGCAGCTTAGCGTATAGCGGGGGGGCCGGCGATACGCAGTATTTT. It encodes CASSLAYSGGAGDTQYF.

The V and J genes are TRBV7-2 and TRBJ2-7, with D perhaps TRBD1 (6 bases). V lost 6 bases and J lost 5, with 17 bases in between. This CDR3 is 14 amino acids long. Germline CDR1 reads SGHTA; CDR2 reads FQGNSA. The CDR3 protein is CASSLIRGAHEQYF. CDR3 coding DNA: TGTGCCAGCAGTCTAATCAGGGGAGCCCACGAGCAGTACTTC. Drawing the rest from reference TRBV7-2 and TRBJ2-7, the complete variable domain is GAGVSQSPSNKVTEKGKDVELRCDPISGHTALYWYRQSLGQGLEFLIYFQGNSAPDKSGLPSDRFSAERTGGSVSTLTIQRTQQEDSAVYLCASSLIRGAHEQYFGPGTRLTVT.